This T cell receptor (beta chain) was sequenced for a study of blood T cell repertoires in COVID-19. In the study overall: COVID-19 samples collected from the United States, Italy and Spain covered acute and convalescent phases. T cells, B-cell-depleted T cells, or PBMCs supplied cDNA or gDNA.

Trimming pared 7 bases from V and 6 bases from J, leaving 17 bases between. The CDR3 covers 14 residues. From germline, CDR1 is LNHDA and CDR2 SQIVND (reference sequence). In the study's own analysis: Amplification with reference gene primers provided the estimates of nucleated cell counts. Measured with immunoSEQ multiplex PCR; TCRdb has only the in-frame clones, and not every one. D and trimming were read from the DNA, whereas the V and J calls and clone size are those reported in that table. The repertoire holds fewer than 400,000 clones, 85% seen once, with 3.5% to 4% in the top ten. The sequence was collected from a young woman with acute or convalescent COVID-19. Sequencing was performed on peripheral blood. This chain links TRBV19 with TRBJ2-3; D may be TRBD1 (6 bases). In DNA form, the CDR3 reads TGTGCCAGTAATGCAGGGACAAGGGCGGATACGCAGTATTTT. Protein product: CASNAGTRADTQYF.